This T cell receptor beta chain was recovered during a study of T cell repertoires in cytomegalovirus infection. Overall study: Signatures in public TCR beta sequences pointed to both CMV infection and matching HLA type.

TCRdb re-called the reads through MiXCR, storing one row per CDR3 protein. The table records a few hundred thousand distinct CDR3 sequences, about 15% of them present only once. CDR1 and CDR2 from the germline V gene are SGHRS and YFSETQ. This CDR3 is 19 amino acids long. V dropped 0 bases and J dropped 2 bases, with 18 bases sitting between them. The chain recombines TRBV5-1 with TRBJ2-6, with unresolved D. Material: CD8+ T cells from PBMCs. This clonotype was sampled from a human donor in good health (CMV status not recorded). Some clones in this sample may be carry-over from other donors' samples. The CDR3 DNA reads as TGCGCCAGCAGCTTGGAAGCCAGACCCTCAACCCCTGGGGCCAACGTCCTGACTTTC. It yields the protein CASSLEARPSTPGANVLTF.